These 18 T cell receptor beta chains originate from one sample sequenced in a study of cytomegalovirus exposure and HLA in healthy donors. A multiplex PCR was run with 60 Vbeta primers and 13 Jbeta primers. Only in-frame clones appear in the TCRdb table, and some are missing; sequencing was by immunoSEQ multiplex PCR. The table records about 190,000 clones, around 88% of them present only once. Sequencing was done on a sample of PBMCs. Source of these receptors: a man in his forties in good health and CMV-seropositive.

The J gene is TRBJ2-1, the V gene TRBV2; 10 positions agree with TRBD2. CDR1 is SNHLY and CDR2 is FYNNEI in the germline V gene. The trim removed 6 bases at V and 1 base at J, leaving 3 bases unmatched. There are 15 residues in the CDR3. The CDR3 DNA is TGTGCCAGCAGCTTAGCGGGGGGTTCCTACAATGAGCAGTTCTTC. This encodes CASSLAGGSYNEQFF.

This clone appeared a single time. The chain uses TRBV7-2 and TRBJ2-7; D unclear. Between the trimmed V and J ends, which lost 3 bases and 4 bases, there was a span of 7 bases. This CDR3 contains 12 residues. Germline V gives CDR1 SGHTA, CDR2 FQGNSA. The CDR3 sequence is CASSFTEYEQYF. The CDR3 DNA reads TGTGCCAGCAGCTTTACAGAATACGAGCAGTACTTC.

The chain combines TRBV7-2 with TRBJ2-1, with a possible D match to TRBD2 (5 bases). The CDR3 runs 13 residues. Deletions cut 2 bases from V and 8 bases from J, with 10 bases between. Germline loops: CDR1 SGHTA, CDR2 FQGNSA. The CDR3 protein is CASSLRSRDEQFF. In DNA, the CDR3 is TGTGCCAGCAGCTTAAGGTCGCGGGATGAGCAGTTCTTC.

CDR3 sequence reads: CASYRGPPYNEQFF. The CDR3, as DNA: TGTGCCAGCTACCGGGGTCCCCCTTACAATGAGCAGTTCTTC. This chain uses TRBV2 with TRBJ2-1, with D perhaps matching TRBD2 (5 bases). In germline, CDR1 is SNHLY, CDR2 FYNNEI. The CDR3 consists of 14 residues. The ends were cut back, 8 bases at V and 4 bases at J, with 15 bases in the middle.

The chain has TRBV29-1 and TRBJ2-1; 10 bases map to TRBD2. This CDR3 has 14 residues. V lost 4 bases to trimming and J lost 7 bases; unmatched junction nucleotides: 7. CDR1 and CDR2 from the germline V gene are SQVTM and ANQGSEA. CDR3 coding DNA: TGCAGCGTTGGGAGCGGGAGGGAGAGGAATGAGCAGTTCTTC. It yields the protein CSVGSGRERNEQFF.

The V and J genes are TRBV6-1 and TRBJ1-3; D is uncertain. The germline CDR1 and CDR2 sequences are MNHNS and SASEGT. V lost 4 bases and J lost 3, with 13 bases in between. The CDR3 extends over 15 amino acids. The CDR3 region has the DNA TGTGCCAGCAGTGTTGAGGGTTCGGGTGGAAACACCATATATTTT. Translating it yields CASSVEGSGGNTIYF.

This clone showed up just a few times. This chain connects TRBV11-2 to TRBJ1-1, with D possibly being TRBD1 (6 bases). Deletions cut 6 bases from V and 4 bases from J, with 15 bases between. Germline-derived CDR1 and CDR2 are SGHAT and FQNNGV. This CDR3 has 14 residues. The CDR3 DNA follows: TGTGCCAGCAGGCCACAGGGTGTACGCACTGAAGCTTTCTTT. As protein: CASRPQGVRTEAFF.

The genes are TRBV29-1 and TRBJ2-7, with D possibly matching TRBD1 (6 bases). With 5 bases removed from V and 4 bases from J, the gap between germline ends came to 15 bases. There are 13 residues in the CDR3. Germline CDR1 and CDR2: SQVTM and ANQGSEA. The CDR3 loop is CSVPQGLRYEQYF. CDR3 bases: TGCAGCGTTCCACAGGGTCTCCGGTACGAGCAGTACTTC.

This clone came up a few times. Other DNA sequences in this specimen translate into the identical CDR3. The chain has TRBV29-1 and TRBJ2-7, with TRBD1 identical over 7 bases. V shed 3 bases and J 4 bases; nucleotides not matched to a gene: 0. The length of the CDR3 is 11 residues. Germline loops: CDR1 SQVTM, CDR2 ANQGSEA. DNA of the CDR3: TGCAGCGTTGACAGGGGGTACGAGCAGTACTTC. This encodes CSVDRGYEQYF.

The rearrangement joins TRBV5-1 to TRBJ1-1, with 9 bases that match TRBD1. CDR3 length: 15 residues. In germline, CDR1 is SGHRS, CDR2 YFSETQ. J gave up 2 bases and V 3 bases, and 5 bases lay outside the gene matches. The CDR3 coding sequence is TGCGCCAGCAGCTCACTGGGACAGGGCAACACTGAAGCTTTCTTT. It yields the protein CASSSLGQGNTEAFF.

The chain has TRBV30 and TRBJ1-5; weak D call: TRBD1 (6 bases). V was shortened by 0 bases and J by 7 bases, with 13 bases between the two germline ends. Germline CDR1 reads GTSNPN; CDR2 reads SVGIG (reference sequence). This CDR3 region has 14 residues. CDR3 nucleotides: TGTGCCTGGAGTGTAGGCAGGGGAAGGCAGCCCCAGCATTTT. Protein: CAWSVGRGRQPQHF. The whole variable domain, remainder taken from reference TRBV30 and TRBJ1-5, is SQTIHQWPATLVQPVGSPLSLECTVEGTSNPNLYWYRQAAGRGLQLLFYSVGIGQISSEVPQNLSASRPQDRQFILSSKKLLLSDSGFYLCAWSVGRGRQPQHFGDGTRLSIL.

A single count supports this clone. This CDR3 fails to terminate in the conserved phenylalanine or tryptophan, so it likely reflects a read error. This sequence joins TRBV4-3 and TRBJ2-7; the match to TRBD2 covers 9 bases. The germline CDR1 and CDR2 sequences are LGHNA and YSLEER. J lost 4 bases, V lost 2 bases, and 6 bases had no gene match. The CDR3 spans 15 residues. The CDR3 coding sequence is TGCGCCAGCAGCCAATCTAGCGGGACACATTACGAGCAGTACCTC. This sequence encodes CASSQSSGTHYEQYL.

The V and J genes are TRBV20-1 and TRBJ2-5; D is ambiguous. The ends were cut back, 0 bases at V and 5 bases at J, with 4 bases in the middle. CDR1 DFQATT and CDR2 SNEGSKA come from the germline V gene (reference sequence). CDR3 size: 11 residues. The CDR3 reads CSARDQETQYF. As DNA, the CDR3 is TGCAGTGCTAGAGATCAGGAGACCCAGTACTTC.

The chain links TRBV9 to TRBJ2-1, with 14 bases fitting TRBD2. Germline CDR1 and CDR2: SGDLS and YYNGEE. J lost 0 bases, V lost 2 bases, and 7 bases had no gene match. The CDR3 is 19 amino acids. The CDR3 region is CASSVTTSGRASSYNEQFF. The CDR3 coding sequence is TGTGCCAGCAGCGTCACGACTAGCGGGAGGGCCAGCTCCTACAATGAGCAGTTCTTC.

Here the CDR3 reads CASSGQLNTGELFF. The DNA of the CDR3 is TGTGCCAGCAGCGGACAGTTAAACACCGGGGAGCTGTTTTTT. V gene TRBV27 combines with J gene TRBJ2-2; perhaps TRBD1 as D (6 bases). V was cut by 6 bases and J by 2 bases, with 10 bases left in between. The germline V gene has CDR1 MNHEY and CDR2 SMNVEV (reference sequence). The CDR3 runs to 14 residues.

CDR3 sequence (DNA): TGCGCCAGCAGCTCCCGGACAGGGGGCTTTGGCTACACCTTC. Its translation is CASSSRTGGFGYTF. V and J are TRBV5-1 and TRBJ1-2, with 11 bases fitting TRBD1. V was pared by 3 bases and J by 7 bases, with 5 bases of the junction left unmatched. This CDR3 spans 14 amino acids. Germline V gene data show CDR1 as SGHRS and CDR2 as YFSETQ.

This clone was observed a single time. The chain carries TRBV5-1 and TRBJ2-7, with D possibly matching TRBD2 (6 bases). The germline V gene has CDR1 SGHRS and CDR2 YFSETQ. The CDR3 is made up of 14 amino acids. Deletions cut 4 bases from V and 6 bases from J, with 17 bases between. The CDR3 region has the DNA TGCGCCAGCAGCGACTCTAACGGGAGTCGCGAGCAGTACTTC. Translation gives CASSDSNGSREQYF.

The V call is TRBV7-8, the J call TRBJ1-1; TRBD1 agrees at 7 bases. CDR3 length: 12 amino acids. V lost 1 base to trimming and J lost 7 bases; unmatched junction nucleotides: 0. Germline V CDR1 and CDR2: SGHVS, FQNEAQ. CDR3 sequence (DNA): TGTGCCAGCAGCTTAGGGGACAGTGAAGCTTTCTTT. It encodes CASSLGDSEAFF.